This is a list of T cell receptor beta chains from one sample in a study of shared clonotypes between healthy human individuals. The data were produced by immunoSEQ multiplex PCR, yet TCRdb's version contains in-frame clones alone and is incomplete. The table lists about 820,000 clones, roughly 92% of them singletons. Sequencing used naive CD8+ T cells sorted from blood. The receptors stem from a man in his thirties or forties in good health. The CDR3 runs from the conserved cysteine through the conserved F or W. D genes are given only for firm matches. A row's size may be missing; if present it is once, few, many or a size class.

d_gene: TRBD1; j_gene: TRBJ2-4; v_gene: TRBV13; abundance: -; CDR3aa: CASSLGQGGTKNIQYF; CDR3nt: TGTGCCAGCAGCTTGGGACAGGGAGGGACCAAAAACATTCAGTACTTC
d_gene: -; j_gene: TRBJ2-1; v_gene: TRBV11-2; abundance: -; CDR3aa: CASSDYEGPDIEQFF; CDR3nt: TGTGCCAGCAGCGACTATGAGGGCCCGGATATTGAGCAGTTCTTC
d_gene: -; j_gene: TRBJ2-7; v_gene: TRBV7-6; abundance: -; CDR3aa: CASSLESYEQYF; CDR3nt: TGTGCCAGCAGCTTAGAATCCTACGAGCAGTACTTC
d_gene: TRBD1; j_gene: TRBJ2-5; v_gene: TRBV6-1; abundance: -; CDR3aa: CASRHRGGYQETQYF; CDR3nt: TGTGCCAGCCGCCACAGGGGCGGGTACCAAGAGACCCAGTACTTC
d_gene: TRBD2; j_gene: TRBJ2-1; v_gene: TRBV11-2; abundance: -; CDR3aa: CASSLGSGGPYNEQFF; CDR3nt: TGTGCCAGCAGCTTAGGGTCGGGAGGACCCTACAATGAGCAGTTCTTC
d_gene: -; j_gene: TRBJ2-1; v_gene: TRBV2; abundance: -; CDR3aa: CASRVSYNEQFF; CDR3nt: TGTGCCAGCAGGGTCTCCTACAATGAGCAGTTCTTC
d_gene: -; j_gene: TRBJ2-2; v_gene: TRBV19; abundance: -; CDR3aa: CARVVDEWNTGELFF; CDR3nt: TGTGCCAGAGTAGTTGACGAATGGAACACCGGGGAGCTGTTTTTT
d_gene: -; j_gene: TRBJ2-7; v_gene: TRBV15; abundance: -; CDR3aa: CATSKIGDYEQYF; CDR3nt: TGTGCCACCAGCAAGATCGGGGACTACGAGCAGTACTTC
d_gene: TRBD2; j_gene: TRBJ2-7; v_gene: TRBV9; abundance: -; CDR3aa: CASSLAGAHEQYF; CDR3nt: TGTGCCAGCAGCCTAGCGGGAGCCCACGAGCAGTACTTC
d_gene: TRBD2; j_gene: TRBJ2-1; v_gene: TRBV28; abundance: once; CDR3aa: CASGPGLGHEQFF; CDR3nt: TGTGCCAGCGGACCGGGACTAGGGCATGAGCAGTTCTTC
d_gene: -; j_gene: TRBJ2-3; v_gene: TRBV2; abundance: -; CDR3aa: CASDGASTDTQYF; CDR3nt: TGTGCCAGCGACGGAGCTAGCACAGATACGCAGTATTTT
d_gene: -; j_gene: TRBJ2-7; v_gene: TRBV5-1; abundance: -; CDR3aa: CASSLRGASYEQYF; CDR3nt: TGCGCCAGCAGCTTGAGGGGGGCCTCCTACGAGCAGTACTTC
d_gene: -; j_gene: TRBJ2-7; v_gene: TRBV27; abundance: -; CDR3aa: CASSGNYEQYF; CDR3nt: TGTGCCAGCAGCGGGAACTACGAGCAGTACTTC
d_gene: TRBD2; j_gene: TRBJ2-3; v_gene: TRBV27; abundance: -; CDR3aa: CASRSGRTDTQYF; CDR3nt: TGTGCCAGCCGTAGCGGGAGAACAGATACGCAGTATTTT
d_gene: -; j_gene: TRBJ2-3; v_gene: TRBV7-9; abundance: -; CDR3aa: CASSPRGGLSTDTQYF; CDR3nt: TGTGCCAGCAGCCCCCGGGGCGGGCTGAGCACAGATACGCAGTATTTT
d_gene: TRBD2; j_gene: TRBJ2-1; v_gene: TRBV30; abundance: -; CDR3aa: CAGGLAGAFNEQFF; CDR3nt: TGTGCCGGTGGACTAGCGGGAGCCTTTAATGAGCAGTTCTTC
d_gene: -; j_gene: TRBJ2-1; v_gene: TRBV7-7; abundance: -; CDR3aa: CASSATGSNEQFF; CDR3nt: TGTGCCAGCAGCGCAACAGGGTCCAATGAGCAGTTCTTC
d_gene: TRBD1; j_gene: TRBJ1-2; v_gene: TRBV9; abundance: -; CDR3aa: CASSATRTGMPSNYGYTF; CDR3nt: TGTGCCAGCAGCGCCACCCGGACAGGAATGCCCTCCAACTATGGCTACACCTTC
d_gene: -; j_gene: TRBJ2-2; v_gene: TRBV19; abundance: few; CDR3aa: CASSPYTGELFF; CDR3nt: TGTGCCAGTAGTCCTTACACCGGGGAGCTGTTTTTT
d_gene: -; j_gene: TRBJ2-7; v_gene: TRBV6-4; abundance: -; CDR3aa: CASSVGTPRISYEQYF; CDR3nt: TGTGCCAGCAGTGTTGGGACTCCGAGAATTTCCTACGAGCAGTACTTC
d_gene: -; j_gene: TRBJ2-7; v_gene: TRBV19; abundance: -; CDR3aa: CASSMTGSAYEQYF; CDR3nt: TGTGCCAGTAGTATGACAGGTTCGGCCTACGAGCAGTACTTC
d_gene: TRBD2; j_gene: TRBJ2-5; v_gene: TRBV12-5; abundance: -; CDR3aa: CASGPGTSGIMAQETQYF; CDR3nt: TGTGCTAGTGGTCCCGGGACTAGCGGGATCATGGCACAAGAGACCCAGTACTTC
d_gene: TRBD2; j_gene: TRBJ2-7; v_gene: TRBV19; abundance: -; CDR3aa: CASSMFSGGAYEQYF; CDR3nt: TGTGCCAGTAGTATGTTTAGCGGGGGAGCCTACGAGCAGTACTTC
d_gene: TRBD2; j_gene: TRBJ2-2; v_gene: TRBV7-6; abundance: -; CDR3aa: CASSPGTSGRRAGELFF; CDR3nt: TGTGCCAGCAGCCCGGGGACTAGCGGGAGGAGGGCCGGGGAGCTGTTTTTT
d_gene: -; j_gene: TRBJ2-1; v_gene: TRBV7-9; abundance: -; CDR3aa: CATASRSSYNEQFF; CDR3nt: TGTGCCACCGCGTCGAGGAGCTCCTACAATGAGCAGTTCTTC
d_gene: -; j_gene: TRBJ1-4; v_gene: TRBV6-5; abundance: -; CDR3aa: CASSIRFPSNEKLFF; CDR3nt: TGTGCCAGCAGTATCAGGTTCCCCTCTAATGAAAAACTGTTTTTT
d_gene: -; j_gene: TRBJ2-7; v_gene: TRBV19; abundance: -; CDR3aa: CATSILHSVQTYEQYF; CDR3nt: TGTGCCACCTCGATACTCCACAGCGTACAAACGTACGAGCAGTACTTC
d_gene: -; j_gene: TRBJ2-6; v_gene: TRBV14; abundance: -; CDR3aa: CASSLENRPLSGANVLTF; CDR3nt: TGTGCCAGCAGCCTCGAGAACAGGCCATTGTCCGGGGCCAACGTCCTGACTTTC
d_gene: -; j_gene: TRBJ2-1; v_gene: TRBV28; abundance: -; CDR3aa: CASSFARQSPFYEQFF; CDR3nt: TGTGCCAGCAGTTTTGCGAGGCAGTCGCCTTTCTATGAGCAGTTCTTC
d_gene: -; j_gene: TRBJ2-7; v_gene: TRBV11-2; abundance: -; CDR3aa: CASSLGDNEGGYEQYF; CDR3nt: TGTGCCAGCAGCTTAGGAGACAACGAGGGGGGTTACGAGCAGTACTTC
d_gene: -; j_gene: TRBJ2-7; v_gene: TRBV10-3; abundance: once; CDR3aa: CAISDSGKGQGLSYEQYF; CDR3nt: TGTGCCATCAGTGATTCCGGCAAGGGGCAGGGCCTCTCCTACGAGCAGTACTTC
d_gene: TRBD1; j_gene: TRBJ1-2; v_gene: TRBV6-5; abundance: once; CDR3aa: CASSSRQGPNYGYTF; CDR3nt: TGTGCCAGCAGTTCACGACAGGGACCCAACTATGGCTACACCTTC
d_gene: -; j_gene: TRBJ2-5; v_gene: TRBV18; abundance: -; CDR3aa: CASSPPAPKGTQETQYF; CDR3nt: TGTGCCAGCTCACCACCGGCGCCGAAGGGGACCCAAGAGACCCAGTACTTC
d_gene: TRBD2; j_gene: TRBJ2-3; v_gene: TRBV9; abundance: -; CDR3aa: CASSVDPKRSGSQADTQYF; CDR3nt: TGTGCCAGCAGCGTAGATCCCAAAAGGAGCGGGAGTCAAGCAGATACGCAGTATTTT
d_gene: -; j_gene: TRBJ1-2; v_gene: TRBV28; abundance: -; CDR3aa: CATLVGGKYGYTF; CDR3nt: TGTGCCACCCTAGTGGGCGGGAAGTATGGCTACACCTTC
d_gene: TRBD2; j_gene: TRBJ2-1; v_gene: TRBV27; abundance: -; CDR3aa: CASSPLAGAKSIYNEQFF; CDR3nt: TGTGCCAGCAGTCCCCTAGCGGGAGCCAAATCTATATACAATGAGCAGTTCTTC
d_gene: TRBD1; j_gene: TRBJ1-2; v_gene: TRBV30; abundance: -; CDR3aa: CAWLQGWGYTF; CDR3nt: TGTGCCTGGTTACAGGGGTGGGGCTACACCTTC
d_gene: TRBD2; j_gene: TRBJ2-3; v_gene: TRBV2; abundance: -; CDR3aa: CASRRLAGDADTQYF; CDR3nt: TGTGCCAGCAGGAGACTAGCGGGAGACGCAGATACGCAGTATTTT
d_gene: -; j_gene: TRBJ1-1; v_gene: TRBV15; abundance: -; CDR3aa: CATSNSPFEAFF; CDR3nt: TGTGCCACCAGCAACTCCCCCTTCGAAGCTTTCTTT
d_gene: -; j_gene: TRBJ2-5; v_gene: TRBV7-9; abundance: -; CDR3aa: CASSFATGGGPNAETQYF; CDR3nt: TGTGCCAGCAGCTTTGCGACCGGTGGGGGCCCTAATGCAGAGACCCAGTACTTC
d_gene: TRBD1; j_gene: TRBJ2-3; v_gene: TRBV19; abundance: -; CDR3aa: CASTSSTGGSTDTQYF; CDR3nt: TGTGCCAGCACCAGTTCCACAGGGGGCTCCACAGATACGCAGTATTTT
d_gene: -; j_gene: TRBJ2-1; v_gene: TRBV7-9; abundance: -; CDR3aa: CASRQGGSYNEQFF; CDR3nt: TGTGCCAGCAGACAGGGTGGCTCCTACAATGAGCAGTTCTTC
d_gene: TRBD2; j_gene: TRBJ2-7; v_gene: TRBV7-9; abundance: -; CDR3aa: CASSSHRGGINYEQYF; CDR3nt: TGTGCCAGCAGCTCCCACCGGGGAGGGATCAACTACGAGCAGTACTTC
d_gene: -; j_gene: TRBJ2-2; v_gene: TRBV28; abundance: few; CDR3aa: CASSLWQGTNTGELFF; CDR3nt: TGTGCCAGCAGTTTATGGCAGGGGACGAACACCGGGGAGCTGTTTTTT
d_gene: -; j_gene: TRBJ1-1; v_gene: TRBV11-2; abundance: -; CDR3aa: CASSATGNTEAFF; CDR3nt: TGTGCCAGCAGCGCTACAGGAAACACTGAAGCTTTCTTT
d_gene: -; j_gene: TRBJ1-1; v_gene: TRBV15; abundance: -; CDR3aa: CATSSALFIGEGNTEAFF; CDR3nt: TGTGCCACCAGCAGCGCCCTTTTCATCGGGGAGGGGAACACTGAAGCTTTCTTT
d_gene: -; j_gene: TRBJ2-7; v_gene: TRBV7-9; abundance: few; CDR3aa: CASSYRGGEQYF; CDR3nt: TGTGCCAGCAGCTACCGCGGAGGGGAGCAGTACTTC
d_gene: -; j_gene: TRBJ2-7; v_gene: TRBV7-6; abundance: -; CDR3aa: CASSSRDGDYEQYF; CDR3nt: TGTGCCAGCAGCTCCCGGGACGGAGACTACGAGCAGTACTTC
d_gene: TRBD1; j_gene: TRBJ2-1; v_gene: TRBV7-9; abundance: -; CDR3aa: CASSWDRVNYNEQFF; CDR3nt: TGTGCCAGCAGCTGGGACAGGGTCAACTACAATGAGCAGTTCTTC
d_gene: TRBD2; j_gene: TRBJ2-5; v_gene: TRBV11-2; abundance: -; CDR3aa: CASSLEAGGPWETQYF; CDR3nt: TGTGCCAGCAGCTTAGAGGCGGGAGGGCCGTGGGAGACCCAGTACTTC
d_gene: -; j_gene: TRBJ1-4; v_gene: TRBV6-1; abundance: -; CDR3aa: CASSESKKLFF; CDR3nt: TGTGCCAGCAGTGAATCGAAAAAACTGTTTTTT
d_gene: -; j_gene: TRBJ2-7; v_gene: TRBV7-9; abundance: -; CDR3aa: CASSLWITGNRYEQYF; CDR3nt: TGTGCCAGCAGCTTATGGATCACGGGGAACCGTTACGAGCAGTACTTC
d_gene: -; j_gene: TRBJ2-7; v_gene: TRBV7-7; abundance: -; CDR3aa: CASSLSTEDYEQYF; CDR3nt: TGTGCCAGCAGCTTGTCGACAGAGGACTACGAGCAGTACTTC
d_gene: TRBD1; j_gene: TRBJ1-5; v_gene: TRBV15; abundance: -; CDR3aa: CATSRGSNTGEGNQPQHF; CDR3nt: TGTGCCACCAGCAGGGGATCAAATACAGGGGAGGGCAATCAGCCCCAGCATTTT
d_gene: -; j_gene: TRBJ2-5; v_gene: TRBV28; abundance: few; CDR3aa: CASRRLGSGETQYF; CDR3nt: TGTGCCAGCAGACGTTTGGGGAGCGGAGAGACCCAGTACTTC